The present T cell receptor beta chain was sequenced within a study of cytomegalovirus exposure and HLA in healthy donors. Study outcomes and limitations: Most TCR sequences were rare, but some public TCRs occurred in many donors.

Trimming took 5 bases from V and 6 from J; bases not matched to a gene: 9. This CDR3 spans 14 amino acids. Germline values: CDR1 MDHEN, CDR2 SYDVKM. Clones were sequenced by immunoSEQ multiplex PCR, and TCRdb holds only the in-frame ones, with some missing. The data contain 55,000 to 85,000 clones, approximately 94% of them seen just once; the ten biggest clones take up 1%. As for this clone: What it binds is not known.

The sequencing sample was made of PBMCs. This chain connects TRBV28 to TRBJ1-1, with 7 bases matching TRBD1. This TCR was sampled from a woman aged 18 to 35 in good health and CMV-seronegative. The CDR3 coding sequence is TGTGCCAGCAGTGCCTTCAGGGGGACCGCTGAAGCTTTCTTT. Encoded protein: CASSAFRGTAEAFF.